The clone carrying this TCR beta chain has just one count. Its matching antigen is unknown. The sample is drawn from a study of glioma-infiltrating T cells. Turning to the study itself: Low-grade gliomas were grade II; glioblastomas were grade IV at initial diagnosis. About one million peripheral T cells were targeted at 4.5- to 10-fold coverage. Study-level results: Shared blood CDR3 signature motifs marked patients with low tissue-blood divergence. Very few CDR3 sequences were shared between tissue and blood.

Germline assignment: CDR1 DFQATT and CDR2 SNEGSKA (reference sequence). V dropped 0 bases and J dropped 0 bases, with 15 bases sitting between them. This CDR3 spans 17 amino acids. TCR alpha and beta CDR3 regions were amplified from RNA using iRepertoire nested multiplex PCR. Each CDR3 protein gets one entry after TCRdb re-called the multiplex PCR reads with MiXCR. Of 300,000 to 450,000 distinct CDR3 sequences listed, 41% are singletons. Sequencing used glioma tissue, nonneoplastic brain tissue, or PBMCs (not recorded which). This clonotype was obtained from a human donor with low-grade glioma or glioblastoma, undergoing nonglioma brain surgery, or in good health (not recorded which). J is TRBJ2-1 and V is TRBV20-1; TRBD2 might be the D (5 bases). The CDR3 DNA sequence: TGCAGTGCTAGAGAGTTAGTCCAGCGGCGCTCCTACAATGAGCAGTTCTTC. Protein sequence: CSARELVQRRSYNEQFF.